Listed here are 22 T cell receptor beta chains from one sample, sequenced in a study of blood T cell repertoires in COVID-19. Generated by immunoSEQ multiplex PCR, the TCRdb table keeps only in-frame clones and is missing some. The sample contains 95,000 to 150,000 clones, approximately 83% of which appear only once. Sequencing was performed on peripheral blood. The source of these receptors is an older woman with acute or convalescent COVID-19.

The rearrangement joins TRBV12-3 or TRBV12-4 to TRBJ2-2; D is unclear. V gave up 3 bases and J gave up 7 bases, with 6 bases separating them. The CDR3 is made up of 12 amino acids. In DNA, the CDR3 is TGTGCCAGCAGTTTGCCGGGCGGGGAGCTGTTTTTT. This gives the protein CASSLPGGELFF.

The genes are TRBV11-2 and TRBJ1-1; perhaps TRBD1 as D (5 bases). Trimming cost V 1 base and J 5 bases, with 14 bases left between them. Germline lookup yields CDR1 SGHAT and CDR2 FQNNGV. The CDR3 is made up of 15 amino acids. CDR3 in amino acids: CASSLVGGGGTEAFF. DNA for the CDR3: TGTGCCAGCAGCTTAGTCGGCGGGGGAGGGACTGAAGCTTTCTTT.

This chain links TRBV11-3 with TRBJ2-3, with no clear D. CDR1 is SGHNT and CDR2 is YENEEA in the germline V gene. V shed 2 bases and J shed 0 bases, with 3 bases lying between them. This CDR3 is 13 amino acids long. CDR3 bases: TGTGCCAGCAGCTTACTGAGCACAGATACGCAGTATTTT. It translates to CASSLLSTDTQYF.

This clone turned up a few times. In nucleotides, the CDR3 is TGTGCCAGCTCACCAGGGCATCACCCTGAAGCTTTCTTT. It specifies CASSPGHHPEAFF. The V call is TRBV18, the J call TRBJ1-1; no reliable D call. The germline V and J ends were trimmed by 2 bases and 6 bases, with 10 bases remaining between them. This CDR3 contains 13 residues. Germline V lookup: CDR1 KGHSH, CDR2 LQKENI.

This clone was seen once. The V and J genes are TRBV5-1 and TRBJ1-2; 7 positions match TRBD1. Germline CDR1 reads SGHRS; CDR2 reads YFSETQ. The V gene end was trimmed by 3 bases and the J gene end by 8 bases; junction bases not matched to a gene: 7. CDR3 length: 13 residues. The CDR3 protein is CASSWETGRGYTF. The DNA for the CDR3 is TGCGCCAGCAGCTGGGAGACAGGGAGAGGCTACACCTTC.

This clone occurred a few times. This chain joins TRBV19 and TRBJ1-2, with 9 bases that match TRBD1. V lost 5 bases to trimming and J lost 5 bases; unmatched junction nucleotides: 9. This CDR3 contains 15 residues. The germline gives CDR1 LNHDA, CDR2 SQIVND (reference sequence). The CDR3 DNA follows: TGTGCCAGTAGTCACCCCCGGGACAGGGTTTATGGCTACACCTTC. Protein sequence: CASSHPRDRVYGYTF. Full variable domain (remainder filled in from reference TRBV19 and TRBJ1-2): DGGITQSPKYLFRKEGQNVTLSCEQNLNHDAMYWYRQDPGQGLRLIYYSQIVNDFQKGDIAEGYSVSREKKESFPLTVTSAQKNPTAFYLCASSHPRDRVYGYTFGSGTRLTVV.

The V and J genes are TRBV11-2 and TRBJ1-2; D unresolved. This CDR3 is built from 12 residues. V was clipped by 0 bases and J by 4 bases, with 3 bases between them. Germline-derived CDR1 and CDR2 are SGHAT and FQNNGV. The CDR3 protein is CASSLDIYGYTF. For the CDR3, the DNA is TGTGCCAGCAGCTTAGACATCTATGGCTACACCTTC.

The chain is built from TRBV7-9 and TRBJ2-2, with unresolved D. Deletions cut 8 bases from V and 4 bases from J, with 11 bases between. The CDR3 spans 13 residues. The germline CDR1 and CDR2 sequences are SEHNR and FQNEAQ (reference sequence). The CDR3 region is CASPHGGTGELFF. The DNA for the CDR3 is TGTGCCAGCCCCCACGGCGGCACCGGGGAGCTGTTTTTT.

The sample holds one count of this clone. V gene TRBV4-3 combines with J gene TRBJ2-1; TRBD2 agrees at 13 bases. Germline lookup yields CDR1 LGHNA and CDR2 YSLEER. The trim removed 6 bases at V and 10 bases at J, leaving 9 bases unmatched. CDR3 length: 15 amino acids. DNA of the CDR3: TGCGCCAGCAGTCAATCTTGGACTAGCGGGGGAGAGCAGTTCTTC. Translating it yields CASSQSWTSGGEQFF.

This sequence joins TRBV27 and TRBJ2-1, with a weak D call TRBD2 (5 bases). The CDR3 covers 16 residues. V was pared by 5 bases and J by 3 bases, with 17 bases between. CDR1 is MNHEY, CDR2 SMNVEV, per germline (reference sequence). The CDR3 coding sequence is TGTGCCAGCAGTCGCCGAAGCGGATTATACTACAATGAGCAGTTCTTC. Translated, it gives CASSRRSGLYYNEQFF.

The V and J genes are TRBV6-5 and TRBJ2-1, with D perhaps matching TRBD1 (5 bases). CDR3 size: 11 residues. V was trimmed by 6 bases and J by 9 bases, leaving 9 bases between them. Germline loops: CDR1 MNHEY, CDR2 SVGAGI. CDR3 in amino acids: CASRGVTEQFF. The CDR3 nucleotides read TGTGCCAGCAGAGGGGTTACTGAGCAGTTCTTC.

The chain employs TRBV10-3 and TRBJ1-1; TRBD1 is a possible D gene (5 bases). V was cut by 10 bases and J by 4 bases, with 22 bases left in between. CDR1 and CDR2 from the germline V gene are ENHRY and SYGVKD. The CDR3 runs 15 residues. Here the CDR3 reads CATLAWIGGSTEAFF. CDR3 nucleotide sequence: TGTGCCACCCTGGCCTGGATTGGGGGGAGCACTGAAGCTTTCTTT.

The V call is TRBV27, the J call TRBJ2-1; unclear D gene. The germline CDR1 and CDR2 sequences are MNHEY and SMNVEV (reference sequence). CDR3 length: 11 residues. With 5 bases removed from V and 4 bases from J, the gap between germline ends came to 3 bases. The CDR3 bases are TGTGCCAGCAGTACATACAATGAGCAGTTCTTC. This gives the protein CASSTYNEQFF.

The chain combines TRBV10-3 with TRBJ2-2, with 8 bases identical to TRBD1. CDR3 length: 19 residues. CDR1 and CDR2 (germline): ENHRY, SYGVKD. The trim removed 0 bases at V and 1 base at J, leaving 10 bases unmatched. The chain's CDR3 is CAISESSFLGTGNTGELFF. CDR3 bases: TGTGCCATCAGTGAGTCGAGTTTTTTGGGGACAGGGAACACCGGGGAGCTGTTTTTT.

V and J are TRBV9 and TRBJ2-7; TRBD2 is a possible D gene (6 bases). The germline V gene encodes CDR1 SGDLS and CDR2 YYNGEE. CDR3 length: 13 residues. V was pared by 0 bases and J by 7 bases, with 11 bases between. CDR3 sequence reads: CASSVGSGREQYV. In DNA form, the CDR3 reads TGTGCCAGCAGCGTAGGGTCAGGGAGGGAGCAGTACGTC.

V and J are TRBV7-2 and TRBJ1-5, with TRBD1 matching over 7 bases. Germline assignment: CDR1 SGHTA and CDR2 FQGNSA. J gave up 8 bases and V 5 bases, and 6 bases lay outside the gene matches. This CDR3 contains 13 residues. CDR3 sequence (DNA): TGTGCCAGCAGCACCGACAGGGAGAAGCCCCAGCATTTT. Amino acids: CASSTDREKPQHF.

The chain combines TRBV21-1 with TRBJ2-1; the table's D call TRBD2 went unverified against the DNA. TRBV21-1 is flagged as a pseudogene. The CDR3 length is 16 residues. This CDR3 is CASSKMWRLAYNEQFF. The CDR3 DNA reads TGTGCCAGCAGCAAAATGTGGAGGCTAGCTTACAATGAGCAGTTCTTC.

The chain has TRBV3-1 (or the pseudogene TRBV3-2) and TRBJ1-2, with TRBD1 matching 8 bases. The CDR3 covers 12 residues. Germline CDR1 LGHDT, CDR2 YNNKEL (reference sequence). CDR3 protein: CAAGQGARGYTF. For the CDR3, the DNA is TGTGCAGCCGGCCAGGGGGCGAGGGGCTACACCTTC.

This clone was seen more than once but under ten times. The V gene is TRBV5-1, the J gene TRBJ2-1; weak D call: TRBD2 (5 bases). Germline CDR1 reads SGHRS; CDR2 reads YFSETQ. The germline V and J ends were trimmed by 0 bases and 2 bases, with 12 bases remaining between them. The CDR3 totals 16 residues. The CDR3 sequence: CASSLGALEAYNEQFF. In DNA form, the CDR3 reads TGCGCCAGCAGCTTGGGTGCACTGGAGGCCTACAATGAGCAGTTCTTC.

The chain is built from TRBV18 and TRBJ1-2, with TRBD1 identical over 10 bases. The CDR3 has 18 residues. The trim removed 2 bases at V and 7 bases at J, leaving 16 bases unmatched. Germline V gives CDR1 KGHSH, CDR2 LQKENI. CDR3 bases: TGTGCCAGCTCACCAGGAAGGGGGGACAGGGGATCTTTCGGTGGCTACACCTTC. It codes for CASSPGRGDRGSFGGYTF.

This chain uses TRBV19 with TRBJ2-1; D may be TRBD2 (6 bases). The V gene's germline CDR1 is LNHDA and CDR2 SQIVND (reference sequence). V lost 8 bases and J 7 bases, leaving 18 bases between the germline ends. CDR3 length: 14 amino acids. As DNA, the CDR3 is TGTGCCAGTCTGGGGAGTAGCGGCTCAAATGAGCAGTTCTTC. Translated, it gives CASLGSSGSNEQFF.

The table lists this clone with a count of one. The rearrangement joins TRBV9 to TRBJ2-5; 8 bases map to TRBD1. With 0 bases clipped from V and 5 bases from J, the junction kept 6 bases outside the gene matches. Germline CDR1 and CDR2: SGDLS and YYNGEE. The CDR3 is 15 residues long. CDR3: CASSVGAGGVETQYF. The CDR3 nucleotides read TGTGCCAGCAGCGTAGGCGCAGGGGGCGTTGAGACCCAGTACTTC.